The present T cell receptor beta chain was sequenced within a study of T cell responses to AZD1222 COVID-19 vaccine. General observations from the study: The donors showed a predominance of white British ancestry and of females, with possible underestimation of clonal diversity.

This CDR3 region has 17 residues. CDR1 SNHLY and CDR2 FYNNEI come from the germline V gene. V dropped 2 bases and J dropped 0; count of bases not matched to a gene: 6. TCRdb keeps only in-frame clones here, not all; method: immunoSEQ multiplex PCR. Seen here are around 150,000 clones, more than 90% observed once, and the top ten hold more than 5%. Comments on this clone: The antigen is undetermined.

This clonotype was obtained from an adult in good health. The sequencing used peripheral blood, collected on day 0 of AZD1222 vaccination. The genes are TRBV2 and TRBJ2-2; 7 bases line up with TRBD2. CDR3 sequence reads: CASSEKSSGANTGELFF. The CDR3 nucleotides are TGTGCCAGCAGTGAAAAGTCTAGCGGCGCGAACACCGGGGAGCTGTTTTTT.